What follows are 29 T cell receptor beta chains derived from one specimen sequenced in a study of PD-L1 blockade in urothelial cancer. Method: immunoSEQ multiplex PCR; TCRdb's copy keeps in-frame clones and lacks some. The sample lists about 74,000 clones, 90% occurring once. The time point here: pretreatment peripheral blood. The sequencing used PBMCs, collected around atezolizumab (anti-PD-L1) treatment. These receptors all come from a man between 65 and 79 years old with urothelial cancer.

The rearrangement uses TRBV5-8 and TRBJ1-5; the D gene is possibly TRBD1 (5 bases). The CDR3 covers 16 residues. Germline loops: CDR1 SGHTS, CDR2 YDEGEE. The V and J ends lost 6 bases and 3 bases respectively, with 19 bases between them. CDR3 nucleotides: TGTGCCAGCACCTCTCCTGACCAGGGCTACAATCAGCCCCAGCATTTT. As protein: CASTSPDQGYNQPQHF.

The genes are TRBV19 and TRBJ2-5; maybe TRBD1 (5 bases). Per germline, CDR1 LNHDA and CDR2 SQIVND (reference sequence). The V gene lost 4 bases and the J gene lost 5 bases, with 14 bases spanning the gap. The CDR3 is 14 amino acids. CDR3: CASSKGLARETQYF. CDR3 DNA: TGTGCCAGTAGTAAGGGGTTGGCTCGGGAGACCCAGTACTTC. The full variable domain, its missing parts supplied by reference TRBV19 and TRBJ2-5, is DGGITQSPKYLFRKEGQNVTLSCEQNLNHDAMYWYRQDPGQGLRLIYYSQIVNDFQKGDIAEGYSVSREKKESFPLTVTSAQKNPTAFYLCASSKGLARETQYFGPGTRLLVL.

This chain connects TRBV27 to TRBJ2-1, with 7 bases lining up with TRBD2. The junction had 6 bases not matched to a gene; V was cut back by 7 bases and J by 3 bases. Germline lookup yields CDR1 MNHEY and CDR2 SMNVEV (reference sequence). CDR3 length equals 14 residues. CDR3 in DNA: TGTGCCAGCAATCAAGCGGGGTACTACAATGAGCAGTTCTTC. Amino acids: CASNQAGYYNEQFF.

This clone was found once. This chain links TRBV5-1 with TRBJ1-1; maybe TRBD1 (5 bases). This CDR3 contains 15 residues. The germline V gene encodes CDR1 SGHRS and CDR2 YFSETQ. The germline V and J ends were trimmed by 5 bases and 2 bases, with 16 bases remaining between them. The CDR3 nucleotides read TGCGCCAGCAGTTTAAACTCAGGGATTAACACTGAAGCTTTCTTT. Translating gives CASSLNSGINTEAFF.

V gene TRBV25-1 combines with J gene TRBJ1-2; 7 bases fit TRBD1. This CDR3 comprises 14 residues. CDR1 is MGHDK, CDR2 SYGVNS, per germline. Trimming cost V 5 bases and J 5 bases; bases outside gene matches: 8. CDR3 sequence reads: CASSFPGQSYGYTF. The CDR3 bases are TGTGCCAGCAGTTTTCCGGGACAGTCATATGGCTACACCTTC.

This clone has only one observation. The chain is built from TRBV6-5 and TRBJ2-7; 7 nucleotides match TRBD2. This CDR3 is 13 amino acids long. CDR1 and CDR2 (germline): MNHEY, SVGAGI. The V gene end was trimmed by 2 bases and the J gene end by 3 bases; junction bases not matched to a gene: 1. The CDR3 loop reads CASSYGDYYEQYF. The CDR3 coding sequence is TGTGCCAGCAGTTACGGGGACTACTACGAGCAGTACTTC.

V is TRBV5-1 and J is TRBJ2-7; 7 bases map to TRBD2. Trimming removed 0 bases from V and 0 bases from J; junction bases left unmatched: 6. The germline V gene has CDR1 SGHRS and CDR2 YFSETQ. The CDR3 has 16 residues. In DNA, the CDR3 is TGCGCCAGCAGCTTGGAAACTAGCGCTTTCTCCTACGAGCAGTACTTC. It yields the protein CASSLETSAFSYEQYF.

The rearrangement uses TRBV29-1 and TRBJ2-6, with D tentatively TRBD1 (5 bases). Between the trimmed V and J ends, which lost 4 bases and 4 bases, there was a span of 14 bases. This CDR3 comprises 15 residues. The germline V gene encodes CDR1 SQVTM and CDR2 ANQGSEA. The CDR3 nucleotides read TGCAGCGTTGTGGGGCAGGGTGCCGGGGCCAACGTCCTGACTTTC. Amino acid sequence: CSVVGQGAGANVLTF.

The chain is built from TRBV6-5 and TRBJ2-1; 9 bases are a match to TRBD2. The CDR3 extends over 15 amino acids. Trimming cost V 6 bases and J 7 bases; bases outside gene matches: 10. Germline V gene data show CDR1 as MNHEY and CDR2 as SVGAGI. CDR3 residues: CASRMEGGRGNEQFF. The CDR3 region has the DNA TGTGCCAGCAGGATGGAGGGCGGGAGGGGGAATGAGCAGTTCTTC.

The chain has TRBV21-1 and TRBJ2-5; TRBD1 is the table's D call and was not checked against the DNA. TRBV21-1 is described as a pseudogene. The CDR3 sequence is 16 residues long. As DNA, the CDR3 is TGTGCCAGCAGCAATAAGAAGGGGCCTGACCAAGAGACCCAGTACTTC. Encoded protein: CASSNKKGPDQETQYF.

This rearrangement joins TRBV5-5 to TRBJ2-7; TRBD2 agrees at 10 bases. The germline V gene has CDR1 SGHKS and CDR2 YYEKEE (reference sequence). Germline trimming cut 4 bases from V and 0 bases from J; bases unmatched to any gene: 7. CDR3 length equals 16 residues. DNA of the CDR3: TGTGCCAGCAGCACATCAAGGACTAGCGGCTCCTACGAGCAGTACTTC. This gives the protein CASSTSRTSGSYEQYF.

The chain is built from TRBV7-9 and TRBJ2-1; 12 nucleotides match TRBD2. Trimming removed 1 base from V and 5 bases from J; junction bases left unmatched: 9. Per the germline V gene, CDR1 is SEHNR and CDR2 is FQNEAQ (reference sequence). The CDR3 runs 18 residues. This chain's CDR3 is CASSLGPSGRGVDNEQFF. DNA for the CDR3: TGTGCCAGCAGCTTAGGTCCTAGCGGGAGGGGCGTGGACAATGAGCAGTTCTTC.

The chain couples TRBV19 to TRBJ2-7; D not resolved. The CDR3 is made up of 14 amino acids. V was trimmed by 3 bases and J by 6 bases, leaving 15 bases between them. The V gene's germline CDR1 is LNHDA and CDR2 SQIVND (reference sequence). Here the CDR3 DNA reads TGTGCCAGTAGTATGGCGGCTACTTCGTTCGAGCAGTACTTC. Residues: CASSMAATSFEQYF. Full variable domain (outside the CDR3, taken from reference TRBV19 and TRBJ2-7): DGGITQSPKYLFRKEGQNVTLSCEQNLNHDAMYWYRQDPGQGLRLIYYSQIVNDFQKGDIAEGYSVSREKKESFPLTVTSAQKNPTAFYLCASSMAATSFEQYFGPGTRLTVT.

The chain carries TRBV6-5 and TRBJ2-7; perhaps TRBD2 as D (6 bases). The CDR3 totals 14 residues. Germline CDR1 is MNHEY and CDR2 is SVGAGI. The V end lost 6 bases, the J end lost 2 bases, and 14 bases lay between the germline ends. CDR3 coding DNA: TGTGCCAGCAGGCCACCGGGACTCCCCTACGAGCAGTACTTC. Protein product: CASRPPGLPYEQYF.

The rearrangement uses TRBV6-4 and TRBJ2-3; D unresolved. The length of the CDR3 is 14 residues. Trimming pared 9 bases from V and 2 bases from J, leaving 15 bases between. Germline-derived CDR1 and CDR2 are MRHNA and SNTAGT. CDR3: CASRQNPSTDTQYF. The CDR3 region has the DNA TGTGCCAGTCGACAAAATCCGTCCACAGATACGCAGTATTTT.

This clone appeared a single time. This chain links TRBV18 with TRBJ2-7; TRBD1 aligns across 7 bases. CDR1 is KGHSH and CDR2 is LQKENI in the germline V gene. The CDR3 is made up of 14 amino acids. Trimming took 4 bases from V and 4 from J; bases not matched to a gene: 7. DNA for the CDR3: TGTGCCAGCTCACGAACCGGGACAGAGTACGAGCAGTACTTC. It specifies CASSRTGTEYEQYF.

This clone was recorded once. The rearrangement links TRBV19 to TRBJ2-6; D unclear. Trimming left V 10 bases short and J 4 bases short, with 26 bases between. Germline V CDR1 and CDR2: LNHDA, SQIVND (reference sequence). CDR3 length: 18 residues. The CDR3 region has the DNA TGTGCCACCCGAACCCTCATTGACGCAGTCAGGGGGGCCAACGTCCTGACTTTC. This codes for CATRTLIDAVRGANVLTF.

The chain recombines TRBV4-1 with TRBJ2-1, with 7 positions matching TRBD2. The CDR3 consists of 15 residues. Germline assignment: CDR1 MGHRA and CDR2 YSYEKL. The J segment lost 5 bases and the V segment lost 3 bases, leaving 7 bases of the junction unmatched. The CDR3 is CASSQTAGVNNEQFF. The CDR3 nucleotides read TGCGCCAGCAGCCAGACTGCGGGGGTTAACAATGAGCAGTTCTTC.

The V and J genes are TRBV6-1 and TRBJ2-7; 7 positions match TRBD2. The germline CDR1 and CDR2 sequences are MNHNS and SASEGT. Trimming removed 3 bases from V and 5 bases from J; junction bases left unmatched: 10. This CDR3 has 15 residues. In DNA form, the CDR3 reads TGTGCCAGCAGTGAGGTGGTCTGGGACTACGACGAGCAGTACTTC. Protein: CASSEVVWDYDEQYF.

The CDR3 sequence is CASSPQTVHTEAFF. In DNA, the CDR3 is TGTGCCAGTAGTCCCCAGACAGTGCACACTGAAGCTTTCTTT. This chain connects TRBV19 to TRBJ1-1; possible D gene TRBD1, 5 bases. The CDR3 totals 14 residues. V dropped 5 bases and J dropped 3 bases, with 13 bases sitting between them. Germline loops: CDR1 LNHDA, CDR2 SQIVND (reference sequence).

The chain employs TRBV18 and TRBJ1-2; 9 bases map to TRBD1. The CDR3 has 13 amino acids. Germline trimming cut 3 bases from V and 7 bases from J; bases unmatched to any gene: 3. The V gene's germline CDR1 is KGHSH and CDR2 LQKENI. CDR3 DNA sequence: TGTGCCAGCTCACCGGGACAGGGTAGTGGCTACACCTTC. This translates into CASSPGQGSGYTF. The complete variable domain, with remaining parts taken from reference TRBV18 and TRBJ1-2, reads NAGVMQNPRHLVRRRGQEARLRCSPMKGHSHVYWYRQLPEEGLKFMVYLQKENIIDESGMPKERFSAEFPKEGPSILRIQQVVRGDSAAYFCASSPGQGSGYTFGSGTRLTVV.

The gene calls are TRBV6-5 and TRBJ2-7; TRBD2 might be the D (6 bases). V dropped 7 bases and J dropped 7 bases, with 23 bases sitting between them. The CDR3 is made up of 15 amino acids. Germline assignment: CDR1 MNHEY and CDR2 SVGAGI. CDR3 coding DNA: TGTGCCAGCAAGAGTGCCGGGACTCGTTCGGGAGAGCAGTACTTC. It specifies CASKSAGTRSGEQYF.

V is TRBV11-2 and J is TRBJ1-2; no definite D call. This CDR3 contains 13 residues. V lost 4 bases and J 5 bases, leaving 11 bases between the germline ends. Germline assignment: CDR1 SGHAT and CDR2 FQNNGV. The CDR3 loop is CASSSWQVYGYTF. CDR3 nucleotides: TGTGCCAGCAGCTCCTGGCAGGTATATGGCTACACCTTC.

The rearrangement joins TRBV7-6 to TRBJ2-2; the match to TRBD2 covers 16 bases. Germline CDR1 reads SGHVS; CDR2 reads FNYEAQ. V lost 5 bases, J lost 6 bases, and 6 bases stayed unmatched. The CDR3 sequence is 17 residues long. The CDR3 DNA sequence: TGTGCCAGCAGCGTGGGACTAGCGGGAGGGCCTGCCGGGGAGCTGTTTTTT. It is translated as CASSVGLAGGPAGELFF.

V is TRBV27 and J is TRBJ1-1; no clear D. Germline V lookup: CDR1 MNHEY, CDR2 SMNVEV (reference sequence). The CDR3 loop spans 15 amino acids. V lost 5 bases to trimming and J lost 2 bases, with 15 bases between them. CDR3 residues: CASSPPEAGNTEAFF. CDR3 nucleotide sequence: TGTGCCAGCAGTCCCCCAGAGGCGGGAAACACTGAAGCTTTCTTT.

The CDR3 sequence: CASSIPGVTDTQYF. The DNA of the CDR3 is TGTGCCAGCAGCATCCCAGGGGTTACAGATACGCAGTATTTT. The chain is built from TRBV7-3 and TRBJ2-3; D perhaps matches TRBD1 (6 bases). CDR1 and CDR2 (germline): SGHTA, FQGTGA. CDR3 length: 14 residues. Trimming pared 5 bases from V and 3 bases from J, leaving 12 bases between.

The V call is TRBV15, the J call TRBJ2-2; 7 bases fit TRBD1. This CDR3 has 15 residues. The germline CDR1 and CDR2 sequences are LNHNV and YYDKDF (reference sequence). Trimming removed 1 base from V and 1 base from J; junction bases left unmatched: 0. In DNA, the CDR3 is TGTGCCACCAGCAGAGGGACAGGGAACACCGGGGAGCTGTTTTTT. Protein product: CATSRGTGNTGELFF.

The genes are TRBV7-9 and TRBJ1-4, with TRBD1 as a possible D gene (5 bases). V lost 0 bases to trimming and J lost 7 bases, with 12 bases between them. The length of the CDR3 is 15 residues. Germline V gene sequence: CDR1 SEHNR, CDR2 FQNEAQ (reference sequence). CDR3 DNA sequence: TGTGCCAGCAGCTTAGCTTCAGGGCAGGGTGAAAAACTGTTTTTT. Its protein product is CASSLASGQGEKLFF.

V is TRBV5-4 and J is TRBJ2-5; maybe TRBD2 (5 bases). Germline assignment: CDR1 SGHNT and CDR2 YYREEE (reference sequence). V lost 4 bases, J lost 2 bases, and 12 bases lay in between. The length of the CDR3 is 14 residues. CDR3 sequence (DNA): TGTGCCAGCAGCCCTAGACTACCACAAGAGACCCAGTACTTC. Translation: CASSPRLPQETQYF.